Included here is one TCR beta chain sequence, with context. Its target is not known. These data are taken from a study of cytomegalovirus exposure and HLA in healthy donors. While unrecorded immune exposures were likely, the donors were nominally healthy when sampled. Vbeta (60) and Jbeta (13) primers were used in the PCR. The data were produced by immunoSEQ multiplex PCR, yet TCRdb's version contains in-frame clones alone and is incomplete. The profile shows approximately 190,000 clones, about 83% of them singletons. Whole-study results and caveats: Most TCR sequences were rare, but some public TCRs occurred in many donors. Per a later analysis, HLA-associated TCR beta chains showed more clonal expansion than other, equally common TCR beta chains. Analysis was carried out at a later point, and it linked a missense DCLRE1C variant to TCR beta V- and J-gene trimming.

This CDR3 region has 16 residues. Germline values: CDR1 SGHTA, CDR2 FQGTGA. V gave up 4 bases and J gave up 6 bases, with 18 bases separating them. The sequence came from a man aged 35 to 55 in good health and CMV-seropositive. The specimen sequenced was PBMCs. The chain uses TRBV7-3 and TRBJ2-2, with D perhaps matching TRBD1 (5 bases). As DNA, the CDR3 is TGTGCCAGCAGCTCCCATGTAGGGGCGGCCGCCGGGGAGCTGTTTTTT. Residues: CASSSHVGAAAGELFF.